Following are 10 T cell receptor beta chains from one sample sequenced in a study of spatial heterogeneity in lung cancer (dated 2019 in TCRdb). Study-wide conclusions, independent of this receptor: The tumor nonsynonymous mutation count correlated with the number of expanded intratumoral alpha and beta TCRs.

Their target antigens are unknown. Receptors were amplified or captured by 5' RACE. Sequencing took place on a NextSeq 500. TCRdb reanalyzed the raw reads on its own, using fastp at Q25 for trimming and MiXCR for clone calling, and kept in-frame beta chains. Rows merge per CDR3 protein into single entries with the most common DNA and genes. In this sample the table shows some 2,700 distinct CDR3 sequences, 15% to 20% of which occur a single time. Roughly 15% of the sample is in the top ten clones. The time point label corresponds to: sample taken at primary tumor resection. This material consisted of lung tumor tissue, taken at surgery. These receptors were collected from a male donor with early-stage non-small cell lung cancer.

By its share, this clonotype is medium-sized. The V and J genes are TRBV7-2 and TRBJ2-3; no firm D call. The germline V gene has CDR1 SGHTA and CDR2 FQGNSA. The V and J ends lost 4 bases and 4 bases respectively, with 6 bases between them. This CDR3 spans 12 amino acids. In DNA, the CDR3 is TGTGCCAGCAGCTCCTCGGCAGATACGCAGTATTTT. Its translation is CASSSSADTQYF.

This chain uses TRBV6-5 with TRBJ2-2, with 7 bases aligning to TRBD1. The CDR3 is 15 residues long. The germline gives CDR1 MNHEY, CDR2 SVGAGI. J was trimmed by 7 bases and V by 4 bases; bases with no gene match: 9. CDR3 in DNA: TGTGCCAGCAGTTCCCCGCACAGGGGTTTCGGGGAGCTGTTTTTT. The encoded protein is CASSSPHRGFGELFF.

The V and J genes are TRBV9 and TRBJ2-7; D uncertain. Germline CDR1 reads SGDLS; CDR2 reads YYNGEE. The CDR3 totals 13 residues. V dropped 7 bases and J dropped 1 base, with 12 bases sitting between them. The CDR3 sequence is CASSQIPSYEQYF. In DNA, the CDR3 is TGTGCCAGCTCCCAGATCCCTTCCTACGAGCAGTACTTC.

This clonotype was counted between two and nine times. This chain's CDR3 is CASAWWTGVSYEQYF. The DNA of the CDR3 is TGTGCCAGCGCCTGGTGGACAGGGGTCTCCTACGAGCAGTACTTC. The chain combines TRBV11-2 with TRBJ2-7; 9 bases are shared with TRBD1. Germline CDR1 is SGHAT and CDR2 is FQNNGV. The CDR3 spans 15 residues. Unmatched junction bases numbered 8, after V lost 8 bases and J lost 0 bases.

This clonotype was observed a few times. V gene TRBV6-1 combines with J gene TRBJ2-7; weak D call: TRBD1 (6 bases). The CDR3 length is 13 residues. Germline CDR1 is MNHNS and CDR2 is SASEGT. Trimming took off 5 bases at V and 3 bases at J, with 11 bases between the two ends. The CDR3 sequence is CASSSGQIYEQYF. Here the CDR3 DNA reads TGTGCCAGCAGTTCTGGACAGATCTACGAGCAGTACTTC.

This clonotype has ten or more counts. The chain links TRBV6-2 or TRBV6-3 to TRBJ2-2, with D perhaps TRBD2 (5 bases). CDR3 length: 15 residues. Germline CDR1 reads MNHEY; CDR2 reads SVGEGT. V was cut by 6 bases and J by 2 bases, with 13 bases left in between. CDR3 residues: CASSLERINTGELFF. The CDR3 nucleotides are TGTGCCAGCAGCTTGGAGCGGATTAACACCGGGGAGCTGTTTTTT.

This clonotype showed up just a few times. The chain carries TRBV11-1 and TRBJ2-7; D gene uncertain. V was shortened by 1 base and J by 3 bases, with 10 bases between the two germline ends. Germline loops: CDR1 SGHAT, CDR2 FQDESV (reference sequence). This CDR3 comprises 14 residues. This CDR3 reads CASSLDTTFYEQYF. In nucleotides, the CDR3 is TGTGCCAGCAGCTTAGACACTACGTTCTACGAGCAGTACTTC.

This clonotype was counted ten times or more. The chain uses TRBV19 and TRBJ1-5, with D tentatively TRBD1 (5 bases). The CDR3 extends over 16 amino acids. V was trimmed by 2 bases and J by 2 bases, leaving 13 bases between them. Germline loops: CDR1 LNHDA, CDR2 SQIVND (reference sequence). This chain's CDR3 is CASSIQLGTGNQPQHF. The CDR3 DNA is TGTGCCAGTAGTATACAACTCGGGACGGGCAATCAGCCCCAGCATTTT. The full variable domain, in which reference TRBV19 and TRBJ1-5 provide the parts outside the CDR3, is DGGITQSPKYLFRKEGQNVTLSCEQNLNHDAMYWYRQDPGQGLRLIYYSQIVNDFQKGDIAEGYSVSREKKESFPLTVTSAQKNPTAFYLCASSIQLGTGNQPQHFGDGTRLSIL.

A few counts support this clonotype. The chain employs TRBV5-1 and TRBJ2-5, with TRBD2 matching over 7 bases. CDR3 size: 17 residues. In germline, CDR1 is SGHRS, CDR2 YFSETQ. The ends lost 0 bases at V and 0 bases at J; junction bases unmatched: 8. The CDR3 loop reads CASSLGLASNHQETQYF. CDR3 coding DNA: TGCGCCAGCAGCTTGGGACTAGCTAGTAATCACCAAGAGACCCAGTACTTC.

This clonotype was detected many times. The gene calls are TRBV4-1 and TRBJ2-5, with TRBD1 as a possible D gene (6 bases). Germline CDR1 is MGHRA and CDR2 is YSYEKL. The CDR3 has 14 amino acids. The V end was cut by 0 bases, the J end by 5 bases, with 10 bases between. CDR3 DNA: TGCGCCAGCAGCCAAGAGTACAGGGAGGAGACCCAGTACTTC. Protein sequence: CASSQEYREETQYF.